Shown below are 10 T cell receptor beta chains from a single sample sequenced in a study of long-term antiretroviral therapy in people with HIV. Run at survey level, the immunoSEQ assay was version v3.0. TCRdb's table, derived via immunoSEQ multiplex PCR, lists solely in-frame clones and lacks some. Among over 30,000 clones listed, 60% to 75% were seen once. The sample here was unsorted PBMCs, taken 3 years after starting antiretroviral therapy. The source of these receptors is a middle-aged man with HIV.

The V gene is TRBV19, the J gene TRBJ1-6; maybe TRBD1 (5 bases). CDR3 length: 15 amino acids. V was trimmed by 7 bases and J by 0 bases, leaving 10 bases between them. Germline V gene sequence: CDR1 LNHDA, CDR2 SQIVND (reference sequence). The CDR3 loop reads CASTGPSSYNSPLHF. The CDR3 nucleotides read TGTGCCAGTACGGGGCCTAGCTCCTATAATTCACCCCTCCACTTT.

This rearrangement joins TRBV6-5 to TRBJ1-4; no clear D gene. The germline V gene encodes CDR1 MNHEY and CDR2 SVGAGI. Trimming cost V 2 bases and J 7 bases, with 8 bases left between them. CDR3 length: 13 amino acids. The CDR3 nucleotides read TGTGCCAGCAGTTACCGGCAGAGTGAAAAACTGTTTTTT. Encoded protein: CASSYRQSEKLFF.

This chain joins TRBV21-1 and TRBJ2-5; the table's D call TRBD1 went unverified against the DNA. TRBV21-1 is a pseudogene locus. The CDR3 loop spans 13 amino acids. The CDR3 region has the DNA TGTGCCAGCCGAAACGCAGGGCCAGAGACCCAGTACTTC. This translates into CASRNAGPETQYF.

This clone was observed a few times. The chain carries TRBV14 and TRBJ2-7, with a tentative D call TRBD2 (5 bases). V shed 3 bases and J shed 3 bases, with 12 bases lying between them. CDR3 length: 14 residues. Germline-derived CDR1 and CDR2 are SGHDN and FVKESK. Here the CDR3 reads CASSQTGWGYEQYF. The DNA of the CDR3 is TGTGCCAGCAGCCAGACGGGATGGGGCTACGAGCAGTACTTC.

The genes are TRBV5-4 and TRBJ1-5, with TRBD1 matching 10 bases. The CDR3 is 15 amino acids. Germline CDR1 SGHNT, CDR2 YYREEE (reference sequence). The V gene end was trimmed by 4 bases and the J gene end by 5 bases; junction bases not matched to a gene: 6. The chain's CDR3 is CASSRGGQGYQPQHF. The DNA for the CDR3 is TGTGCCAGCAGCCGCGGGGGACAGGGGTATCAGCCCCAGCATTTT.

Only a few counts were recorded for this clone. The rearrangement uses TRBV2 and TRBJ2-7; D might be TRBD2 (5 bases). This CDR3 is 15 amino acids long. V lost 1 base and J 5 bases, leaving 15 bases between the germline ends. The germline V gene has CDR1 SNHLY and CDR2 FYNNEI. CDR3 nucleotide sequence: TGTGCCAGCAGTGAAGAGCCCAGCGGTAGACACGAGCAGTACTTC. It is translated as CASSEEPSGRHEQYF.

The chain employs TRBV7-9 and TRBJ2-3, with TRBD2 identical over 14 bases. Germline loops: CDR1 SEHNR, CDR2 FQNEAQ (reference sequence). This CDR3 region has 18 residues. The V and J ends lost 3 bases and 2 bases, in that order; junction bases with no gene match: 7. This CDR3 reads CASSFALTSGRDTDTQYF. Written as DNA, the CDR3 is TGTGCCAGCAGCTTTGCCCTGACTAGCGGGAGGGACACAGATACGCAGTATTTT.

The sample holds a few counts of this clone. CDR3 loop: CASSTYRGGWADTQYF. CDR3 DNA sequence: TGTGCCAGCAGCACTTACAGGGGGGGCTGGGCAGATACGCAGTATTTT. The genes are TRBV11-2 and TRBJ2-3; possible D gene TRBD1, 8 bases. The CDR3 is 16 residues long. V was trimmed by 5 bases and J by 4 bases, leaving 19 bases between them. Germline CDR1 is SGHAT and CDR2 is FQNNGV.

The chain couples TRBV7-9 to TRBJ2-3, with D perhaps being TRBD1 or TRBD2 (5 bases each). This CDR3 contains 13 residues. V was clipped by 3 bases and J by 2 bases, with 6 bases between them. CDR1 SEHNR and CDR2 FQNEAQ come from the germline V gene (reference sequence). The CDR3 DNA reads TGTGCCAGCAGCTTCGGGACCACAGATACGCAGTATTTT. Translation gives CASSFGTTDTQYF.

The V call is TRBV7-2, the J call TRBJ1-2; D is ambiguous. Germline V gene sequence: CDR1 SGHTA, CDR2 FQGNSA. V lost 8 bases and J 4 bases, leaving 11 bases between the germline ends. The CDR3 contains 12 residues. CDR3 nucleotides: TGTGCCAGCCCCGGACCGGGCTATGGCTACACCTTC. Encoded protein: CASPGPGYGYTF.